This TCR beta chain is drawn from a study of neurological immune-mediated disorders. General observations from the study: It was HTLV-1-associated myelopathy that showed the most TCR clonal expansion, while multiple sclerosis showed the least, falling below healthy controls.

This clonotype was seen many times. Its cognate antigen is unknown. Synthesis of cDNA was performed by 5'RACE using 10-nucleotide random UMIs. One entry per CDR3 protein results from TCRdb running MiXCR on the 5' RACE reads. The table has around 78,000 distinct CDR3 sequences, about 15% seen once. Unsorted libraries came from 2 million PBMCs stored at -80 °C. This clonotype originated in a woman in her thirties or forties in good health. The sample was PBMCs.

The CDR3 reads CSSPGGLAGYNEQFF. The CDR3, as DNA: TGCAGTTCACCCGGGGGACTAGCGGGTTACAATGAGCAGTTCTTC. The rearrangement uses TRBV20-1 and TRBJ2-1, with 12 positions matching TRBD2. The junction had 9 bases not matched to a gene; V was cut back by 8 bases and J by 4 bases. Germline assignment: CDR1 DFQATT and CDR2 SNEGSKA (reference sequence). CDR3 length: 15 amino acids.